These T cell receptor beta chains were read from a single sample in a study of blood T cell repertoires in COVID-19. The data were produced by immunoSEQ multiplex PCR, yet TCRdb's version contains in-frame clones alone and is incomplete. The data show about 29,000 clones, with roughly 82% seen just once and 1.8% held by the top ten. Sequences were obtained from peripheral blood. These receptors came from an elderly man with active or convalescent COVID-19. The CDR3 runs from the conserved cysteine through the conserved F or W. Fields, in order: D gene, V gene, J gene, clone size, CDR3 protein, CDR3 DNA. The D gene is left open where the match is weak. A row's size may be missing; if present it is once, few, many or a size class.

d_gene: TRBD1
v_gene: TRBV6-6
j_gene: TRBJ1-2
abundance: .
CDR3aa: CASSRNRGSGGYTF
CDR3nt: TGTGCCAGCAGTCGAAACAGGGGGTCTGGTGGCTACACCTTC

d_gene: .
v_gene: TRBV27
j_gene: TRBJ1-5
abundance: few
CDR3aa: CASSFRPPQIPLALNQPQHF
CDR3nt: TGTGCCAGCAGTTTTCGGCCCCCCCAGATTCCCTTAGCCCTCAATCAGCCCCAGCATTTT

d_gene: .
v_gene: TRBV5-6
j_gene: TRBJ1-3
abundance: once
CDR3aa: CASSLAPGPGNTIYF
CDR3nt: TGTGCCAGCAGCTTGGCCCCAGGGCCTGGAAACACCATATATTTT

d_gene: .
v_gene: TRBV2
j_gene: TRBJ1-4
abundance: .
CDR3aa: CASSGGTLWNNEKLFF
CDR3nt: TGTGCCAGCAGTGGAGGAACACTGTGGAATAATGAAAAACTGTTTTTT

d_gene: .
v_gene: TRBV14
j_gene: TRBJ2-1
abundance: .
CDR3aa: CASSQRTQAGSYNEQFF
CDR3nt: TGTGCCAGCAGCCAACGAACCCAGGCGGGGTCTTACAATGAGCAGTTCTTC

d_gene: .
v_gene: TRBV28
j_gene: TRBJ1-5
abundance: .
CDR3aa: CASRGPRADQPQHF
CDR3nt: TGTGCCAGCAGGGGCCCCAGGGCGGATCAGCCCCAGCATTTT

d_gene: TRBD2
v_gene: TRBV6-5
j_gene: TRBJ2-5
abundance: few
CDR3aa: CASTLTSGYQETQYF
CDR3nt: TGTGCCAGCACCTTAACTAGCGGGTACCAAGAGACCCAGTACTTC

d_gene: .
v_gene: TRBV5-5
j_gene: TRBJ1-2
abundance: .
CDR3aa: CASSLELVSGYTF
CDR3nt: TGTGCCAGCAGCTTGGAACTGGTGTCTGGCTACACCTTC

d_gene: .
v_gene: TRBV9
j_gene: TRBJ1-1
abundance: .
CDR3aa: CASSVFVGENTEAFF
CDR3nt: TGTGCCAGCAGCGTATTCGTGGGCGAGAACACTGAAGCTTTCTTT

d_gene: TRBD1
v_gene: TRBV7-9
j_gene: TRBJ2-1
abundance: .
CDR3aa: CASSPRDRIYNEQFF
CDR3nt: TGTGCCAGCAGCCCCCGGGACAGGATCTACAATGAGCAGTTCTTC

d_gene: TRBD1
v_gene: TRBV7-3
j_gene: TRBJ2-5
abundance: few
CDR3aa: CASSPQGQSTQYF
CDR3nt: TGTGCCAGCAGCCCCCAGGGACAGTCGACCCAGTACTTC

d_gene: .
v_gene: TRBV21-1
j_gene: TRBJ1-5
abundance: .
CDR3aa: CASSKRVDSAYSNQPQHF
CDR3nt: TGTGCCAGCAGCAAACGGGTTGACAGTGCCTATAGCAATCAGCCCCAGCATTTT

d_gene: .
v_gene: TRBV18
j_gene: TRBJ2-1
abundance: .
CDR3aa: CASSLTQGHSYNEQFF
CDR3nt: TGTGCCAGCTCACTTACCCAGGGGCACTCCTACAATGAGCAGTTCTTC

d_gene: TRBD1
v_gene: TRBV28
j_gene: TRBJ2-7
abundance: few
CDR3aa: CASSRDRGLGYEQYF
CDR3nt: TGTGCCAGCAGCCGGGACAGGGGGCTGGGCTACGAGCAGTACTTC

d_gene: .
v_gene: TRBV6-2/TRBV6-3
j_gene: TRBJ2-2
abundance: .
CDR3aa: CASSYSRVRTGELFF
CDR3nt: TGTGCCAGCAGTTACTCCCGGGTGCGCACCGGGGAGCTGTTTTTT

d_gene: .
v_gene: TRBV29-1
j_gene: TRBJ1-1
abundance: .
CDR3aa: CSVEDDRTEAFF
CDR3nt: TGCAGCGTTGAAGATGACAGGACCGAAGCTTTCTTT

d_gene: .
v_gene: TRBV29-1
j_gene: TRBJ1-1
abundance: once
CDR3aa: CSAPQAAGTEAFF
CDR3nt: TGCAGCGCCCCCCAGGCGGCGGGAACTGAAGCTTTCTTT

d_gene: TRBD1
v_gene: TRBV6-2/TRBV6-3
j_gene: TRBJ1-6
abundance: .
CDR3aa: CASTPPGTGEHNSPLHF
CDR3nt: TGTGCCAGCACCCCACCCGGGACAGGGGAACATAATTCACCCCTCCACTTT

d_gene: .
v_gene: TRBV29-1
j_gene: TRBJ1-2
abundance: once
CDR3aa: CSVRPFDGGVYGYTF
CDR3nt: TGCAGCGTTCGACCCTTTGATGGGGGCGTCTATGGCTACACCTTC

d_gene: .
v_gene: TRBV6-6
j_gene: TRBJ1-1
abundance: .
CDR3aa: CASSYYLQGNTEAFF
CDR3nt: TGTGCCAGCAGTTACTATCTACAGGGGAACACTGAAGCTTTCTTT